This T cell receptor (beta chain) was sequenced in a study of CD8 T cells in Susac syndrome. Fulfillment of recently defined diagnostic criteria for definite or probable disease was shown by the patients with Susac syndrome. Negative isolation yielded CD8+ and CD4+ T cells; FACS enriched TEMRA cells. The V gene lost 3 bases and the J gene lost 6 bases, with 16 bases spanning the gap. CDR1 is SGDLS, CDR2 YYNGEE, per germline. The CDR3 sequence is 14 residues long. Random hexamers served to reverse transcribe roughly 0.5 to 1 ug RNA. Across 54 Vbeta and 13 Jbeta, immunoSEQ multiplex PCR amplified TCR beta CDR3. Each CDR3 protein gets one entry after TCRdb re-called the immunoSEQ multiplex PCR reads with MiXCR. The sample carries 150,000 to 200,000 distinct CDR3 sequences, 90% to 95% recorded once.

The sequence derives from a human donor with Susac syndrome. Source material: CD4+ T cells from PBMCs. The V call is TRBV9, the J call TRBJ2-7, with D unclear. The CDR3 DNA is TGTGCCAGCAGCGAGGAGACGGGTTTAGGCGAGCAGTACTTC. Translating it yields CASSEETGLGEQYF.